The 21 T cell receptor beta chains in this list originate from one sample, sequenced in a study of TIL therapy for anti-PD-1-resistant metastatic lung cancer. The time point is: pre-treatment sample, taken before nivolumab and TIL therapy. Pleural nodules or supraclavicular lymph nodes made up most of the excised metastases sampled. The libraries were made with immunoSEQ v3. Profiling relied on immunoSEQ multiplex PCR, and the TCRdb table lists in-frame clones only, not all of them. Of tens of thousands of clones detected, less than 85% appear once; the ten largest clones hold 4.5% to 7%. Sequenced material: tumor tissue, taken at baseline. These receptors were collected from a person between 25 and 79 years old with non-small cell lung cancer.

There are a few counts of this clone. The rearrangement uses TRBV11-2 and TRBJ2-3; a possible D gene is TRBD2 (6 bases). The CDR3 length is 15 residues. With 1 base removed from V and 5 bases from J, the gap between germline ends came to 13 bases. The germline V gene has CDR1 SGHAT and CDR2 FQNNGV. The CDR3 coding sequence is TGTGCCAGCAGCTTAGCTAGTAATAGCGGAGATACGCAGTATTTT. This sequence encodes CASSLASNSGDTQYF.

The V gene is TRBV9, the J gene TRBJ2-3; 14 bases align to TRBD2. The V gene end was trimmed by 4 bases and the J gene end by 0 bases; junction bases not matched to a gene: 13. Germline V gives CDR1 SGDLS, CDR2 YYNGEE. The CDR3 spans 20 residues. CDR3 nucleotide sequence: TGTGCCAGCAGCCCGGGACTAGCGGGAGACTTATTCACTAGCACAGATACGCAGTATTTT. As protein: CASSPGLAGDLFTSTDTQYF.

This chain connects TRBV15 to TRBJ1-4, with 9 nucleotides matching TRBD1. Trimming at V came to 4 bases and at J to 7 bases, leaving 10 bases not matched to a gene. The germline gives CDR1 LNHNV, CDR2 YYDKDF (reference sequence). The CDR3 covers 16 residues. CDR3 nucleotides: TGTGCCACCAGCACCGGGACAGGGCGAGGGAGTGAAAAACTGTTTTTT. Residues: CATSTGTGRGSEKLFF.

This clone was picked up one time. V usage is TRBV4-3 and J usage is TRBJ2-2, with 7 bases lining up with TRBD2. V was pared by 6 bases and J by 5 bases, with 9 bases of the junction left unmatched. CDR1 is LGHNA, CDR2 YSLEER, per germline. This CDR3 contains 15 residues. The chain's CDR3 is CASSPGEGWTGELFF. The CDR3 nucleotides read TGCGCCAGCAGTCCCGGGGAGGGCTGGACCGGGGAGCTGTTTTTT.

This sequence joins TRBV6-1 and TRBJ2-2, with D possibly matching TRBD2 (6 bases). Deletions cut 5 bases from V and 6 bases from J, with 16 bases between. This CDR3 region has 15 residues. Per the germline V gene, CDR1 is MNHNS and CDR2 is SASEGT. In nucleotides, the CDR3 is TGTGCCAGCAGTCCGACGGGGCGGGAAGCCGGGGAGCTGTTTTTT. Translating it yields CASSPTGREAGELFF.

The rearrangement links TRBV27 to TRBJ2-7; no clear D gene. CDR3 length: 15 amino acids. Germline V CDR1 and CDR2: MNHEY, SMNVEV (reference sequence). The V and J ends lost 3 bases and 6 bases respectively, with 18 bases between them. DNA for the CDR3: TGTGCCAGCAGTTTTAGAGTAGTCGGGCGGAGCGAGCAGTACTTC. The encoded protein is CASSFRVVGRSEQYF.

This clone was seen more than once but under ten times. The DNA for the CDR3 is TGTGCCAGCTCACCGGGGGCGGGAGATACGCAGTATTTT. It yields the protein CASSPGAGDTQYF. The chain combines TRBV18 with TRBJ2-3, with D perhaps matching TRBD1 (6 bases). Germline CDR1 KGHSH, CDR2 LQKENI. This CDR3 comprises 13 residues. V lost 3 bases and J lost 5, with 9 bases in between.

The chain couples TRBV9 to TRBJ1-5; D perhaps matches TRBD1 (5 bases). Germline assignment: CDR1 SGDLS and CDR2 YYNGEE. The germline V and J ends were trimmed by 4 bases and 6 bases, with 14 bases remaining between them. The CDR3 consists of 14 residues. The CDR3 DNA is TGTGCCAGCAGCCCCCGTGGGGACCCTCAGCCCCAGCATTTT. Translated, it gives CASSPRGDPQPQHF.

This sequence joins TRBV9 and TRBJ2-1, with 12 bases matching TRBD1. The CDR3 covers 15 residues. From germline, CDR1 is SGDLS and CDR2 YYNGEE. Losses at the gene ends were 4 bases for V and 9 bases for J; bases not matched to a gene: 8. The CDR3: CASSRGQGAFPEQFF. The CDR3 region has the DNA TGTGCCAGCAGCCGGGGACAGGGGGCCTTTCCTGAGCAGTTCTTC.

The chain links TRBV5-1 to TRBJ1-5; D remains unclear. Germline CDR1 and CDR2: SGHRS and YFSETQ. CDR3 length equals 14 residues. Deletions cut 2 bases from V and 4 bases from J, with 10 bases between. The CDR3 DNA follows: TGCGCCAGCAGCTTCGAGGGTCCTAATCAGCCCCAGCATTTT. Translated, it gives CASSFEGPNQPQHF.

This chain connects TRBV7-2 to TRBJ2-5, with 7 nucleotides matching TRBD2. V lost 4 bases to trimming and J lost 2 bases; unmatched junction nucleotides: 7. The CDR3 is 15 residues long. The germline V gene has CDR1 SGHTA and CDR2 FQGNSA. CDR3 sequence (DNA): TGTGCCAGCAGCTATGGGCTAGCGGTACAAGAGACCCAGTACTTC. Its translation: CASSYGLAVQETQYF. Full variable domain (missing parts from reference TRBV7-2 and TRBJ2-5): GAGVSQSPSNKVTEKGKDVELRCDPISGHTALYWYRQSLGQGLEFLIYFQGNSAPDKSGLPSDRFSAERTGGSVSTLTIQRTQQEDSAVYLCASSYGLAVQETQYFGPGTRLLVL.

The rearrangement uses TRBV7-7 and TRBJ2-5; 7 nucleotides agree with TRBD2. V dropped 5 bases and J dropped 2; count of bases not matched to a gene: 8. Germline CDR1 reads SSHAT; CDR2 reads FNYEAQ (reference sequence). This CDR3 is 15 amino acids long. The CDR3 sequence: CASSLGPSGQETQYF. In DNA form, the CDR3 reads TGTGCCAGCAGCCTGGGCCCTAGCGGACAAGAGACCCAGTACTTC. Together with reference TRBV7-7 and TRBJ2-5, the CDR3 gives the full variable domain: GAGVSQSPRYKVTKRGQDVTLRCDPISSHATLYWYQQALGQGPEFLTYFNYEAQPDKSGLPSDRFSAERPEGSISTLTIQRTEQRDSAMYRCASSLGPSGQETQYFGPGTRLLVL.

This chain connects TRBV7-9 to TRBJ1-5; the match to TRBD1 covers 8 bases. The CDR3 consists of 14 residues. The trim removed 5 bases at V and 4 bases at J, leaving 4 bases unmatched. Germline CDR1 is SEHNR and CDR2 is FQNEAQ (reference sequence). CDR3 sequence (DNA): TGTGCCAGCAGCCGAGACAGGGGTAATCAGCCCCAGCATTTT. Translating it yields CASSRDRGNQPQHF.

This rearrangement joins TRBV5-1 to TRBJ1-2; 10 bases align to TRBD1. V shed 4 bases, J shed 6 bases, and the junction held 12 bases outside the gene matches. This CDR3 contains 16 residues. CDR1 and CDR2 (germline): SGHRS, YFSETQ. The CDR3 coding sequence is TGCGCCAGCAGCGCGACCGACAGGGGGCCGGGTCATGGCTACACCTTC. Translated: CASSATDRGPGHGYTF.

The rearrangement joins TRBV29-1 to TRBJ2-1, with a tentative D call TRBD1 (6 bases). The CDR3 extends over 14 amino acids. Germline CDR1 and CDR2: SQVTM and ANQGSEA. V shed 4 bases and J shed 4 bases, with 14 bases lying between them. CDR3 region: CSVGLPGAYNEQFF. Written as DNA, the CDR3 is TGCAGCGTTGGGCTTCCAGGGGCTTACAATGAGCAGTTCTTC.

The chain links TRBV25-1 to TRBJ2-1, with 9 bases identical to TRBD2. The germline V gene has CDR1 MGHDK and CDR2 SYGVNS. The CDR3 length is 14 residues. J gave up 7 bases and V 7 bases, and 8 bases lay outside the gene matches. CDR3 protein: CASTLAGRGNEQFF. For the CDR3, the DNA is TGTGCCAGCACCCTAGCGGGGAGGGGAAATGAGCAGTTCTTC.

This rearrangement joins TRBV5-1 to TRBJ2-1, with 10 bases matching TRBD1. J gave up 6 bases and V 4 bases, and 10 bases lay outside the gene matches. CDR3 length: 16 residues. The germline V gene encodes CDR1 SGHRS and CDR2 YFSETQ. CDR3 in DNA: TGCGCCAGCAGCACACTAACCGGGACAGGGGCCAATGAGCAGTTCTTC. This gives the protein CASSTLTGTGANEQFF.

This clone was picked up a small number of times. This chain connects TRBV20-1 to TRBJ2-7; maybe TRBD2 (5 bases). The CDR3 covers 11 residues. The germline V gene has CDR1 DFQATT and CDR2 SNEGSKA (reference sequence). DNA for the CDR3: TGCAGCGGGATAGCCGACTACGAGCAGTACTTC. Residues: CSGIADYEQYF.

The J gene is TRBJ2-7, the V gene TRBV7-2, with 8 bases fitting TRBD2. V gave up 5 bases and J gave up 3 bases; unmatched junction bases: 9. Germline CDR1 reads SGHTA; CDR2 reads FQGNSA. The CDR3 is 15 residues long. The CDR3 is CASSIAGGLYYEQYF. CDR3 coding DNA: TGTGCCAGCAGCATTGCGGGGGGCCTCTACTACGAGCAGTACTTC.

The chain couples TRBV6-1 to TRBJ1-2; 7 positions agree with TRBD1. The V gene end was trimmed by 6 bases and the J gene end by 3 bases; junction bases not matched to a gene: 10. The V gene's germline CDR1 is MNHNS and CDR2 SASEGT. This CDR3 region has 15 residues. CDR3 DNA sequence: TGTGCCAGCAGCGCCCAGGGGGGGGCAGACTATGGCTACACCTTC. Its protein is CASSAQGGADYGYTF.

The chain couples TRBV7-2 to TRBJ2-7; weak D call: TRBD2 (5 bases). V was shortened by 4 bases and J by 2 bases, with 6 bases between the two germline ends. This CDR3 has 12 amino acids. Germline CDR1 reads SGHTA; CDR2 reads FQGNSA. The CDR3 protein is CASSSSPYEQYF. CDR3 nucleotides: TGTGCCAGCAGCTCTAGCCCCTACGAGCAGTACTTC.